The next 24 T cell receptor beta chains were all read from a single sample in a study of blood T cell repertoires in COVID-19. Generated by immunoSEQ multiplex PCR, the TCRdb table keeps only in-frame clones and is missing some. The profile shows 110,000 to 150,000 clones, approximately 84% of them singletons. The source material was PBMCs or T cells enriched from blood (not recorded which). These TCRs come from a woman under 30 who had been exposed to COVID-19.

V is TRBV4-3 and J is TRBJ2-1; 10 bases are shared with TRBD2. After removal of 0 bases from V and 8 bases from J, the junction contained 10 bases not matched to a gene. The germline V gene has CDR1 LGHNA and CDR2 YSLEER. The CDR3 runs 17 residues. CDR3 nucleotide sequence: TGCGCCAGCAGCCAAGATCAGAGCGGGAGGGCGGCGGATGAGCAGTTCTTC. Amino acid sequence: CASSQDQSGRAADEQFF.

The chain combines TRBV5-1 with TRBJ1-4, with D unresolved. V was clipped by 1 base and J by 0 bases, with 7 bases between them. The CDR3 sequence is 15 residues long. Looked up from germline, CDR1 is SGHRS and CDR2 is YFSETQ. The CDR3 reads CASSLSVTTNEKLFF. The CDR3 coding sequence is TGCGCCAGCAGCTTGTCAGTAACAACTAATGAAAAACTGTTTTTT. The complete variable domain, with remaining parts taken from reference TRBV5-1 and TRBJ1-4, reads KAGVTQTPRYLIKTRGQQVTLSCSPISGHRSVSWYQQTPGQGLQFLFEYFSETQRNKGNFPGRFSGRQFSNSRSEMNVSTLELGDSALYLCASSLSVTTNEKLFFGSGTQLSVL.

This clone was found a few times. This chain's CDR3 is CASSPGGSVKPYGYTF. In nucleotides, the CDR3 is TGTGCCAGCTCACCCGGCGGATCTGTTAAACCTTATGGCTACACCTTC. This chain links TRBV18 with TRBJ1-2; unclear D gene. V was pared by 3 bases and J by 5 bases, with 19 bases between. Germline CDR1 KGHSH, CDR2 LQKENI. The CDR3 contains 16 residues.

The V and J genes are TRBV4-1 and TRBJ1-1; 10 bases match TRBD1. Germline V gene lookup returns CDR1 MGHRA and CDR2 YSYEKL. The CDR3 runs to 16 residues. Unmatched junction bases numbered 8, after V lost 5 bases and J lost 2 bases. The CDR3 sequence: CASSYDRGRGNTEAFF. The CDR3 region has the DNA TGCGCCAGCAGCTATGACAGGGGGCGGGGAAACACTGAAGCTTTCTTT.

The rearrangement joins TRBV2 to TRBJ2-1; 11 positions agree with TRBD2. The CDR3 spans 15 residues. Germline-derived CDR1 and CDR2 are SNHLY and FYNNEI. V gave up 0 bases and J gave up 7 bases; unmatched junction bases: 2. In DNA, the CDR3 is TGTGCCAGCAGTGAAGCTTTAGCGGGAGGGAATGAGCAGTTCTTC. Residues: CASSEALAGGNEQFF.

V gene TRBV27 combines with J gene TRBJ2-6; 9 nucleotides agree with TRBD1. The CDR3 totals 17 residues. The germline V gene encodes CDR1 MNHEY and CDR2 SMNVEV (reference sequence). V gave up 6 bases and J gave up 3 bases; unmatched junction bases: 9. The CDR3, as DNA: TGTGCCAGCAGACCAAGGACAGGGGTTAGTGGGGCCAACGTCCTGACTTTC. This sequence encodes CASRPRTGVSGANVLTF.

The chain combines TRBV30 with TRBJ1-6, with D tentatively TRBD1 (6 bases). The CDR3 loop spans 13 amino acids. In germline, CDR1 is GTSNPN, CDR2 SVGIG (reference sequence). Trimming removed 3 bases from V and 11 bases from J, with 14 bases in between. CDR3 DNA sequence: TGTGCCTGGAGGGTTCCAGGGGCTCCACCCCTCCACTTT. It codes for CAWRVPGAPPLHF. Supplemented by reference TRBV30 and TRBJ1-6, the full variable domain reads SQTIHQWPATLVQPVGSPLSLECTVEGTSNPNLYWYRQAAGRGLQLLFYSVGIGQISSEVPQNLSASRPQDRQFILSSKKLLLSDSGFYLCAWRVPGAPPLHFGNGTRLTVT.

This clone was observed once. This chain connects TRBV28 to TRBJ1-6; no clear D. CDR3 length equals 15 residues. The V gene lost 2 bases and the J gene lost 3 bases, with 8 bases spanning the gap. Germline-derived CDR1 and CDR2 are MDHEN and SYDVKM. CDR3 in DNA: TGTGCCAGCAGTTTAAGTACAGTCTATAATTCACCCCTCCACTTT. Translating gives CASSLSTVYNSPLHF.

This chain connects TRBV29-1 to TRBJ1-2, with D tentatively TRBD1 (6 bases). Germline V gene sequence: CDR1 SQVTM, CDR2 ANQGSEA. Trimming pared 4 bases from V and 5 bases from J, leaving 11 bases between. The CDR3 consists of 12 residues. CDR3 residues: CSVVQGTYGYTF. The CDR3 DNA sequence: TGCAGCGTTGTACAGGGAACGTATGGCTACACCTTC.

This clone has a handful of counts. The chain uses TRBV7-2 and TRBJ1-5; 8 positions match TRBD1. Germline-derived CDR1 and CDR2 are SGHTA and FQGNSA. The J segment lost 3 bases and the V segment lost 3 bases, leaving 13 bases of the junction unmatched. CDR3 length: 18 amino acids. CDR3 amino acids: CASSFLPGVQGANQPQHF. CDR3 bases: TGTGCCAGCAGCTTTTTGCCAGGGGTTCAGGGGGCCAATCAGCCCCAGCATTTT.

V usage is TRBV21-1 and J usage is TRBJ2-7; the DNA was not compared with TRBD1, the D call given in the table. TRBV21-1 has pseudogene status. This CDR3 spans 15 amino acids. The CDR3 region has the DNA TGTGCCAGCACCTTCGACAGACAGGTTTACTACGAGCAGTACTTC. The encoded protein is CASTFDRQVYYEQYF.

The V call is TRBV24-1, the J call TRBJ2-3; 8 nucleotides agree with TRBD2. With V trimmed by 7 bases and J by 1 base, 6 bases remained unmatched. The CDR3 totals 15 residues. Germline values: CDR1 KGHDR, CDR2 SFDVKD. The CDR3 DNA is TGTGCCACCAGCCCAGCGGGAGCCGGCACAGATACGCAGTATTTT. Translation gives CATSPAGAGTDTQYF.

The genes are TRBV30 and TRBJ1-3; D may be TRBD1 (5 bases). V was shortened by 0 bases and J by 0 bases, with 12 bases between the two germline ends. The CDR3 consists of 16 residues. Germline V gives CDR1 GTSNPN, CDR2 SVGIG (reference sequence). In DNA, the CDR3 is TGTGCCTGGAGTGTTAGGCAGGGTGTCTCTGGAAACACCATATATTTT. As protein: CAWSVRQGVSGNTIYF.

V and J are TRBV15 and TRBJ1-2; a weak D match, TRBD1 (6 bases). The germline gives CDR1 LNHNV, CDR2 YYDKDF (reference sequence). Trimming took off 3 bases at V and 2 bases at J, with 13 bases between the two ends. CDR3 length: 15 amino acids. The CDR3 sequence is CATSSPQGSNYGYTF. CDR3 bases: TGTGCCACCAGCAGCCCACAGGGCTCAAACTATGGCTACACCTTC.

The CDR3 is CASSFHSNYGYTF. The DNA of the CDR3 is TGTGCCAGCAGTTTCCACAGTAACTATGGCTACACCTTC. The chain joins TRBV12-3 or TRBV12-4 to TRBJ1-2; D is uncertain. The ends were cut back, 3 bases at V and 1 base at J, with 6 bases in the middle. This CDR3 contains 13 residues.

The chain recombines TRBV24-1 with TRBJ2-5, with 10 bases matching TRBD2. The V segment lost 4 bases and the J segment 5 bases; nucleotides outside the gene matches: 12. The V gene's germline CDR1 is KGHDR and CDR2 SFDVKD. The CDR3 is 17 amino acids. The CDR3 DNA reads TGTGCCACCAGTGAGTCCCAGCGGGAGGGCTCGGGGGAGACCCAGTACTTC. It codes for CATSESQREGSGETQYF.

The chain's CDR3 is CASSLGQGLDGYTF. The CDR3 nucleotides read TGCGCCAGCAGCTTGGGACAGGGGCTTGATGGCTACACCTTC. The genes are TRBV5-1 and TRBJ1-2; 8 positions match TRBD1. The germline V gene encodes CDR1 SGHRS and CDR2 YFSETQ. The CDR3 contains 14 residues. V was pared by 0 bases and J by 6 bases, with 4 bases of the junction left unmatched.

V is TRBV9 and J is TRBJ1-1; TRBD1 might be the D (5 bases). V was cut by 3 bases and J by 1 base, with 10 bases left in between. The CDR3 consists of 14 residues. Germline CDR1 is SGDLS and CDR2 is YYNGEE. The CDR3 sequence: CASSGGLPNTEAFF. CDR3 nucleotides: TGTGCCAGCAGCGGGGGACTGCCGAACACTGAAGCTTTCTTT.

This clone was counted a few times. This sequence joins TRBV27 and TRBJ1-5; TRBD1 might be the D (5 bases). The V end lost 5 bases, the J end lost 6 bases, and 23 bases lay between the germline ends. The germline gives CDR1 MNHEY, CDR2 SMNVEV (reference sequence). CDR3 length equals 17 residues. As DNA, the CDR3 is TGTGCCAGCAGTCCCGGGTGGGGGGTCGTCGATGGTCAGCCCCAGCATTTT. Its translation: CASSPGWGVVDGQPQHF.

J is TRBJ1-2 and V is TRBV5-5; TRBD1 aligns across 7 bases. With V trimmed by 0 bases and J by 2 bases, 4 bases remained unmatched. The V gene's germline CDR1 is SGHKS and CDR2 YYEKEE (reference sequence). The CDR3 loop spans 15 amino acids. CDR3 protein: CASSLAGTVNYGYTF. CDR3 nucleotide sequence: TGTGCCAGCAGCTTGGCCGGGACAGTGAACTATGGCTACACCTTC.

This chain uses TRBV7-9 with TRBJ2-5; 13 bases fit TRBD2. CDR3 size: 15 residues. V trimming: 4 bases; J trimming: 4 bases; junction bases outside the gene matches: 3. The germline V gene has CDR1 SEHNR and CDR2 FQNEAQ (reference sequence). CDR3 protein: CASSWTSGSSETQYF. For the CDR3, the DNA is TGTGCCAGCAGCTGGACTAGCGGGAGTTCAGAGACCCAGTACTTC.

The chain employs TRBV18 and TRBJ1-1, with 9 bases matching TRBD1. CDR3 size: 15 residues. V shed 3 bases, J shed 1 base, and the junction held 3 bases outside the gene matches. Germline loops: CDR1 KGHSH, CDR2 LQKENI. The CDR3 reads CASSPGQGTNTEAFF. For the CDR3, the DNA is TGTGCCAGCTCACCGGGACAGGGAACGAACACTGAAGCTTTCTTT.

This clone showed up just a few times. CDR3 coding DNA: TGTGCCAGCAGCCCCGCGACTTCCGGTTCACCCCTCCACTTT. Its protein product is CASSPATSGSPLHF. The chain has TRBV11-2 and TRBJ1-6; no definite D call. CDR1 is SGHAT and CDR2 is FQNNGV in the germline V gene. The CDR3 covers 14 residues. V lost 5 bases and J lost 9, with 14 bases in between.

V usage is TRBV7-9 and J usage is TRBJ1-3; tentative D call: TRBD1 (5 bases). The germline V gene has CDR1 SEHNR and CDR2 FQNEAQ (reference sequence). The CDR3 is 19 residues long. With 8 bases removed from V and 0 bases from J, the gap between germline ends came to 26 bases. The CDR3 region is CASGSPIYKGIHSGNTIYF. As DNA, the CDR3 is TGTGCCAGCGGCTCTCCCATTTATAAGGGGATTCACTCTGGAAACACCATATATTTT.